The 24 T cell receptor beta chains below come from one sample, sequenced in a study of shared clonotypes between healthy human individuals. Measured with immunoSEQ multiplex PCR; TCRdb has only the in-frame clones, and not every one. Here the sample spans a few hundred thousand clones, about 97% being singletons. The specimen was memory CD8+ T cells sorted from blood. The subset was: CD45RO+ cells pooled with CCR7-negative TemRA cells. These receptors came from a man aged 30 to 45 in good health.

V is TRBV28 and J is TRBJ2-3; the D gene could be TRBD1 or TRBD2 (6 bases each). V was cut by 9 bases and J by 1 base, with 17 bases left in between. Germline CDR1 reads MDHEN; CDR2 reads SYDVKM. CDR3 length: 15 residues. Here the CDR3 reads CASCLQGGGTDTQYF. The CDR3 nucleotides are TGTGCCAGTTGCCTACAGGGAGGAGGCACAGATACGCAGTATTTT.

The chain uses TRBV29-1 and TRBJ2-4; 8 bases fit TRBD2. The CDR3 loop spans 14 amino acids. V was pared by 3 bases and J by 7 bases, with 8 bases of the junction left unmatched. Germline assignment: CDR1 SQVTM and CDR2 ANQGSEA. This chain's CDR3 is CSVEKRERINIQYF. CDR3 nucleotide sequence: TGCAGCGTTGAGAAGCGGGAGAGGATTAACATTCAGTACTTC.

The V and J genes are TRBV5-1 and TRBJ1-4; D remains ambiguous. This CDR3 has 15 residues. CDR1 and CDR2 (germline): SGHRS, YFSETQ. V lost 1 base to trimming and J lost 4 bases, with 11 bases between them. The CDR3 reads CASSLNSRLNEKLFF. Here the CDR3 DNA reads TGCGCCAGCAGCTTGAACAGCCGACTTAATGAAAAACTGTTTTTT. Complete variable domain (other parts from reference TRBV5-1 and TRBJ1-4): KAGVTQTPRYLIKTRGQQVTLSCSPISGHRSVSWYQQTPGQGLQFLFEYFSETQRNKGNFPGRFSGRQFSNSRSEMNVSTLELGDSALYLCASSLNSRLNEKLFFGSGTQLSVL.

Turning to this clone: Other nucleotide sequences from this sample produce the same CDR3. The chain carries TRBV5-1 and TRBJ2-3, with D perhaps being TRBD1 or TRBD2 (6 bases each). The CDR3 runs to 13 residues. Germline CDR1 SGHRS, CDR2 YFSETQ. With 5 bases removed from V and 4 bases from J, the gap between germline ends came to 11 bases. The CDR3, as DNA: TGCGCCAGCAGTCTGGAGGGGGCAGATACGCAGTATTTT. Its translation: CASSLEGADTQYF.

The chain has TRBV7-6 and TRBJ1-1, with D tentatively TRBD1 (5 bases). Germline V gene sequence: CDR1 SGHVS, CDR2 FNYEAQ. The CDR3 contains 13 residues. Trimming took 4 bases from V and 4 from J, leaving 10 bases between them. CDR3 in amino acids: CASSSGGATEAFF. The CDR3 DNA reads TGTGCCAGCAGCTCCGGAGGGGCCACTGAAGCTTTCTTT.

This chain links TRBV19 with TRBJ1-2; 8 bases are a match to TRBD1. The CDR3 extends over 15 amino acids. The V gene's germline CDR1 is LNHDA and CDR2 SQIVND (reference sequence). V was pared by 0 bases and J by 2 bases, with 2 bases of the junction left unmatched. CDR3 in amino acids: CASSIDGQGNYGYTF. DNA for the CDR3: TGTGCCAGTAGTATAGATGGACAGGGCAACTATGGCTACACCTTC.

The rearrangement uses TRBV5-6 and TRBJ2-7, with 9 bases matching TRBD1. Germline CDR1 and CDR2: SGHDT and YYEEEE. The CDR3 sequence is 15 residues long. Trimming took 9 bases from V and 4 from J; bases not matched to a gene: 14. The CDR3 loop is CATPREDRGEYEQYF. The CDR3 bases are TGTGCCACCCCCAGGGAAGACAGGGGGGAGTACGAGCAGTACTTC.

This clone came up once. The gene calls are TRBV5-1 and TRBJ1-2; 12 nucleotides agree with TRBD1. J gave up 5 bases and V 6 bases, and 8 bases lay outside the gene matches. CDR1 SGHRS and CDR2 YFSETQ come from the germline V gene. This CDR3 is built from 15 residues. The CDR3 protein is CASNSGTGGGYGYTF. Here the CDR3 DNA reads TGCGCCAGCAATTCCGGGACAGGGGGCGGTTATGGCTACACCTTC.

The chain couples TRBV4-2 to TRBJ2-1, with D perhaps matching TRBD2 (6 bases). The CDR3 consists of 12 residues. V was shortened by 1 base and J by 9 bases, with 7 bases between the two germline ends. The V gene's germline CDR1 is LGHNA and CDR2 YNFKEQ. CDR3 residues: CASSQAGVEQFF. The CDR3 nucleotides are TGTGCCAGCAGCCAAGCGGGAGTTGAGCAGTTCTTC.

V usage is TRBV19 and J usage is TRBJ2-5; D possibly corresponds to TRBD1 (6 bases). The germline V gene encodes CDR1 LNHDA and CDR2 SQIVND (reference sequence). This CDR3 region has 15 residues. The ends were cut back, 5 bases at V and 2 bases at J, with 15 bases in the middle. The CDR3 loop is CASSGRDTLQETQYF. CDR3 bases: TGTGCCAGTAGTGGCCGGGACACCCTACAAGAGACCCAGTACTTC.

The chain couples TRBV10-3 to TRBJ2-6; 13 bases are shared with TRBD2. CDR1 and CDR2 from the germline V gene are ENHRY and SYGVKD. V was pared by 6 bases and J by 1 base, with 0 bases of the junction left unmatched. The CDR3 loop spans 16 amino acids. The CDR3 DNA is TGTGCCATCAGACTAGCGGGAGGGTCTGGGGCCAACGTCCTGACTTTC. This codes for CAIRLAGGSGANVLTF.

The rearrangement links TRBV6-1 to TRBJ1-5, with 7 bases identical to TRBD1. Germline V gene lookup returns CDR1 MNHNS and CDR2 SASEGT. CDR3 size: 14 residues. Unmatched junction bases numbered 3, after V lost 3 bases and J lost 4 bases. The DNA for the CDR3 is TGTGCCAGCAGTGAGCAGGGGGGAAATCAGCCCCAGCATTTT. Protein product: CASSEQGGNQPQHF.

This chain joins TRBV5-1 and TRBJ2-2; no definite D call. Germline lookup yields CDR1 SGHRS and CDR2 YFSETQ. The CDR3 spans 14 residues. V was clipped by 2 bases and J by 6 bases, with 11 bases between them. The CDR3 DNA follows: TGCGCCAGCAGCTTCCCGGGTGGCTCCGGGGAGCTGTTTTTT. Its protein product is CASSFPGGSGELFF.

The CDR3 bases are TGCGCCAGCAGCTCCCGGGTGGTTGGGAGCACCCAAGAGACCCAGTACTTC. This translates into CASSSRVVGSTQETQYF. The chain carries TRBV4-1 and TRBJ2-5; D might be TRBD2 (5 bases). With 5 bases removed from V and 1 base from J, the gap between germline ends came to 20 bases. The germline V gene encodes CDR1 MGHRA and CDR2 YSYEKL. This CDR3 is 17 amino acids long.

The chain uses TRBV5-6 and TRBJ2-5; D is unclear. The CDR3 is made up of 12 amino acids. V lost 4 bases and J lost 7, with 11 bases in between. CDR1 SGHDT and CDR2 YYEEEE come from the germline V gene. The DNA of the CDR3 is TGTGCCAGCAGCCTCCCCTTGGGGACCCAGTACTTC. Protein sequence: CASSLPLGTQYF. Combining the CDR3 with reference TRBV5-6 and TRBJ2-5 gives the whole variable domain DAGVTQSPTHLIKTRGQQVTLRCSPKSGHDTVSWYQQALGQGPQFIFQYYEEEERQRGNFPDRFSGHQFPNYSSELNVNALLLGDSALYLCASSLPLGTQYFGPGTRLLVL.

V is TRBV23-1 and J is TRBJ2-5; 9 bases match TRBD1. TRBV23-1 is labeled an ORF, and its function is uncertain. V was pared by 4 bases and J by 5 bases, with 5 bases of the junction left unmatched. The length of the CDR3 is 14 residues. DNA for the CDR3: TGCGCCAGCAGTCGGGACAGGGAGAGGGAGACCCAGTACTTC. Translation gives CASSRDRERETQYF.

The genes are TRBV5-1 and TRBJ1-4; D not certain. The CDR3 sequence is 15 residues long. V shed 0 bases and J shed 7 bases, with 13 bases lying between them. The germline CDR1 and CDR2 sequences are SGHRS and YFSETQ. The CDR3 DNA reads TGCGCCAGCAGCTTGGTTGAGGGAGCCCCTGAAAAACTGTTTTTT. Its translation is CASSLVEGAPEKLFF.

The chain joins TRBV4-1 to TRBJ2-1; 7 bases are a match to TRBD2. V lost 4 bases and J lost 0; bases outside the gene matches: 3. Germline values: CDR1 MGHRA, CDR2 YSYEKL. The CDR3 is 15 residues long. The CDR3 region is CASSPVAGSYNEQFF. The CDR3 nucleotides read TGCGCCAGCAGCCCCGTAGCGGGCTCCTACAATGAGCAGTTCTTC.

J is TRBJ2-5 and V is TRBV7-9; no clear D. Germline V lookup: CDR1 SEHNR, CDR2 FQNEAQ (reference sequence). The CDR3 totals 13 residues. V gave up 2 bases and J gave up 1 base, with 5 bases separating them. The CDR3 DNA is TGTGCCAGCAGCTTACCCCTCCAAGAGACCCAGTACTTC. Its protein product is CASSLPLQETQYF.

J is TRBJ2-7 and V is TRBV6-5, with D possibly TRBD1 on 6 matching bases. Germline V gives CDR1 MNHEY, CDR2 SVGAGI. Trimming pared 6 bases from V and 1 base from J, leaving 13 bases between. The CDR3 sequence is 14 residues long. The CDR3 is CASSLLDRSYEQYF. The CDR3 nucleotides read TGTGCCAGCAGCCTCCTTGACAGGTCCTACGAGCAGTACTTC.

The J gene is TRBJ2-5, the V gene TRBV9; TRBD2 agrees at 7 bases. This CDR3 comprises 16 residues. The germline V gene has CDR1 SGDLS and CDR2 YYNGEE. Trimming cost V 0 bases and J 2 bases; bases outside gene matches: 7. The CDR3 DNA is TGTGCCAGCAGCGTAGGCGGGAGTACTTGGCAAGAGACCCAGTACTTC. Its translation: CASSVGGSTWQETQYF.

The CDR3 region is CASSSGQGDQPQHF. The CDR3 nucleotides are TGTGCCAGCAGCTCAGGACAGGGAGATCAGCCCCAGCATTTT. The rearrangement links TRBV7-9 to TRBJ1-5; the match to TRBD1 covers 8 bases. The CDR3 extends over 14 amino acids. Per the germline V gene, CDR1 is SEHNR and CDR2 is FQNEAQ (reference sequence). V shed 4 bases, J shed 5 bases, and the junction held 4 bases outside the gene matches. The variable domain in full, with the rest retrieved from reference TRBV7-9 and TRBJ1-5, is DTGVSQNPRHKITKRGQNVTFRCDPISEHNRLYWYRQTLGQGPEFLTYFQNEAQLEKSRLLSDRFSAERPKGSFSTLEIQRTEQGDSAMYLCASSSGQGDQPQHFGDGTRLSIL.

The CDR3 reads CASSLAQGITEAFF. The CDR3 DNA reads TGTGCCAGCAGCTTAGCGCAAGGGATCACTGAAGCTTTCTTT. The rearrangement joins TRBV7-9 to TRBJ1-1; no reliable D call. The CDR3 covers 14 residues. Trimming removed 0 bases at V and 4 bases at J, with 9 bases between. CDR1 and CDR2 from the germline V gene are SEHNR and FQNEAQ (reference sequence).

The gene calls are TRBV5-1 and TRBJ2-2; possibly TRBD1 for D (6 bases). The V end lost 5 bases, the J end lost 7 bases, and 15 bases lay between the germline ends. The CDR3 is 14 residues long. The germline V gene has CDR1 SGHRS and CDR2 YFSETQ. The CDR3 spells CASRLTGFYGELFF. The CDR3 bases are TGCGCCAGCAGGCTCACAGGGTTTTACGGGGAGCTGTTTTTT.